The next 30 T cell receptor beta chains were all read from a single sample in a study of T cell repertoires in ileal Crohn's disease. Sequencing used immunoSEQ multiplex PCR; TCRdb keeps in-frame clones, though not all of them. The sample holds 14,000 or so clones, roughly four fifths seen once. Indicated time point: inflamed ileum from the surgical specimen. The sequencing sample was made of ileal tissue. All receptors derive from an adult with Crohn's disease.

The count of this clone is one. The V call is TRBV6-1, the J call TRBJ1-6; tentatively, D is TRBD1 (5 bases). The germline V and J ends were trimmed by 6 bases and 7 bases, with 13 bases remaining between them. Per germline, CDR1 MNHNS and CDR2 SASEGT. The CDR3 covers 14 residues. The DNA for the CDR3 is TGTGCCAGCAGCCTAGGGGTTAGAAATTCACCCCTCCACTTT. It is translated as CASSLGVRNSPLHF.

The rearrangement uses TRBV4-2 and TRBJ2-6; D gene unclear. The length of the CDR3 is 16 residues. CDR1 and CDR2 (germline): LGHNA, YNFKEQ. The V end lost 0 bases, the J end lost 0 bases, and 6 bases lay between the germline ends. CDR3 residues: CASSQEIDSGANVLTF. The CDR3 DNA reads TGTGCCAGCAGCCAAGAGATCGACTCTGGGGCCAACGTCCTGACTTTC.

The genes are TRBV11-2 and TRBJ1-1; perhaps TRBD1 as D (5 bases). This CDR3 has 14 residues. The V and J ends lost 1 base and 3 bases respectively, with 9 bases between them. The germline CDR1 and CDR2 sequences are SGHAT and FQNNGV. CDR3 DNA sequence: TGTGCCAGCAGCTTAGGGACATTGGACACTGAAGCTTTCTTT. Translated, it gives CASSLGTLDTEAFF.

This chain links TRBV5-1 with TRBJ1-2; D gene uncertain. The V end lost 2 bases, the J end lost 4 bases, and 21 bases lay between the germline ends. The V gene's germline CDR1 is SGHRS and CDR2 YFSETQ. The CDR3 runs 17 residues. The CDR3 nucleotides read TGCGCCAGCAGCTTTTCCCCCCCGCCAGGCGGTGGCTATGGCTACACCTTC. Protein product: CASSFSPPPGGGYGYTF.

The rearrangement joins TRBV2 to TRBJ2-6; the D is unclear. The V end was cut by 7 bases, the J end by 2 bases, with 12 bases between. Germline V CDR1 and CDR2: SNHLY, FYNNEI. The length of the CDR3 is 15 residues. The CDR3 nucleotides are TGTGCCAGCACTACAGTTCTACCTGGGGCCAACGTCCTGACTTTC. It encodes CASTTVLPGANVLTF.

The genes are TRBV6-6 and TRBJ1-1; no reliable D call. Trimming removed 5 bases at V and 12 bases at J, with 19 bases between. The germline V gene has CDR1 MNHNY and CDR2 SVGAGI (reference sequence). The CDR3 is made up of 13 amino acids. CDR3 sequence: CASSETSQTGTFF. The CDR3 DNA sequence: TGTGCCAGCAGTGAGACTTCCCAGACTGGGACTTTCTTT.

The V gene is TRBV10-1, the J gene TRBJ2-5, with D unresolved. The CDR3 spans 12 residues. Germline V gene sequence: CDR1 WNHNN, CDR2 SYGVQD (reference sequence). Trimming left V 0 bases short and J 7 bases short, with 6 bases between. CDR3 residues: CASSESSSTQYF. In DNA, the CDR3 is TGCGCCAGCAGTGAGTCGAGTTCGACCCAGTACTTC.

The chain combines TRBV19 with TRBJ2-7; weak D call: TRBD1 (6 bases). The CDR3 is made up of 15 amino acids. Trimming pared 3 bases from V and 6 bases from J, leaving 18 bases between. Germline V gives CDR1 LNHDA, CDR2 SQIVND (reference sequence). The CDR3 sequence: CASSITGSRGGEQYF. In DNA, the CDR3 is TGTGCCAGTAGTATCACAGGGTCCCGGGGTGGCGAGCAGTACTTC.

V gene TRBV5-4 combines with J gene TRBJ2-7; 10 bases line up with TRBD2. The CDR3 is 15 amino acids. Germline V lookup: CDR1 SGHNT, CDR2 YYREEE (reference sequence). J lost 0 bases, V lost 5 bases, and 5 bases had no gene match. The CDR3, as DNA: TGTGCCAGCAGTTTCAGCGGGGGGGCCTCCTACGAGCAGTACTTC. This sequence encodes CASSFSGGASYEQYF.

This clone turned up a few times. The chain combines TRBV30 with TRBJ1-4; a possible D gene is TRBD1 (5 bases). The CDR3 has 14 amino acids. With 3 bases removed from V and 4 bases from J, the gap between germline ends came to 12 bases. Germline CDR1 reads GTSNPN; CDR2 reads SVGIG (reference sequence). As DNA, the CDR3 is TGTGCCTGGAGGAGGGGACTCAATAATGAAAAACTGTTTTTT. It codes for CAWRRGLNNEKLFF.

This chain's CDR3 is CASSQQGRGTGELFF. CDR3 nucleotides: TGCGCCAGCAGTCAACAAGGGCGTGGGACCGGGGAGCTGTTTTTT. The rearrangement joins TRBV23-1 to TRBJ2-2; D is unclear. TRBV23-1 counts as an open reading frame of uncertain function. V was shortened by 2 bases and J by 5 bases, with 12 bases between the two germline ends. The CDR3 consists of 15 residues.

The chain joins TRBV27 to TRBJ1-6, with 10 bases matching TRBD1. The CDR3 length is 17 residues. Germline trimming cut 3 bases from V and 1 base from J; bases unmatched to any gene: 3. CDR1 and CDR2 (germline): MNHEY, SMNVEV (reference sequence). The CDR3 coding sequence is TGTGCCAGCAGTTTCCGGACAGGGGGTTCCTATAATTCACCCCTCCACTTT. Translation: CASSFRTGGSYNSPLHF.

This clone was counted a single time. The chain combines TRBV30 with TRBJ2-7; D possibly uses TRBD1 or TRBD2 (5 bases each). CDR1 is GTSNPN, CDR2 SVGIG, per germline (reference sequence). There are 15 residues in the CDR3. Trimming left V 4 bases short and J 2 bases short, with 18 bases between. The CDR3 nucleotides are TGTGCCTGGAAGCTTGGGGGAAGGGTCCCCTACGAGCAGTACTTC. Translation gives CAWKLGGRVPYEQYF.

Written as DNA, the CDR3 is TGTGCCAGCAGATACGGGACACACTCTGAAGGCTACACCTTC. Its protein product is CASRYGTHSEGYTF. J is TRBJ1-2 and V is TRBV6-5; weak D call: TRBD1 (6 bases). The CDR3 extends over 14 amino acids. CDR1 and CDR2 (germline): MNHEY, SVGAGI. V was clipped by 6 bases and J by 8 bases, with 19 bases between them.

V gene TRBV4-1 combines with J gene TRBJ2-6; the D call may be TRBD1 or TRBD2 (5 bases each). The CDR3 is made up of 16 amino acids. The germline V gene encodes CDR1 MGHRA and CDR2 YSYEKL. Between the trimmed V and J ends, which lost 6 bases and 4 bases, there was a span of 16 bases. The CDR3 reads CASSDTFGTGANVLTF. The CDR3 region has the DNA TGCGCCAGCAGTGATACCTTTGGGACCGGGGCCAACGTCCTGACTTTC.

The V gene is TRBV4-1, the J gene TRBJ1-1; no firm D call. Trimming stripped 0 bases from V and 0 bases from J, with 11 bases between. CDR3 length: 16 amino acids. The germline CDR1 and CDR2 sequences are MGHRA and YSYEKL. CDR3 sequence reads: CASSQERSGLNTEAFF. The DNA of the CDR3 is TGCGCCAGCAGCCAAGAAAGGTCAGGTTTGAACACTGAAGCTTTCTTT.

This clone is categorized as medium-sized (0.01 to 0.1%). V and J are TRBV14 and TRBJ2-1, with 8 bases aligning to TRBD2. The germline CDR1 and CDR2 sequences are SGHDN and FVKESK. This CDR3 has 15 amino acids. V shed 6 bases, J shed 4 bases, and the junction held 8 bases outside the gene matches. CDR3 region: CASRTTAGGYNEQFF. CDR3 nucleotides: TGTGCCAGCAGAACCACGGCGGGGGGATACAATGAGCAGTTCTTC. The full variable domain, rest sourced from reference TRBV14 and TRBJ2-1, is EAGVTQFPSHSVIEKGQTVTLRCDPISGHDNLYWYRRVMGKEIKFLLHFVKESKQDESGMPNNRFLAERTGGTYSTLKVQPAELEDSGVYFCASRTTAGGYNEQFFGPGTRLTVL.

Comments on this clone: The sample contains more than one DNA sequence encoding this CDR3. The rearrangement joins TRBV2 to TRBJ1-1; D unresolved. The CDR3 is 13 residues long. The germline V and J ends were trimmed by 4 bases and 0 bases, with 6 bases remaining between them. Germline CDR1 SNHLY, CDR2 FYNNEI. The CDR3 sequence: CASSVGLNTEAFF. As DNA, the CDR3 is TGTGCCAGCAGTGTTGGGTTGAACACTGAAGCTTTCTTT.

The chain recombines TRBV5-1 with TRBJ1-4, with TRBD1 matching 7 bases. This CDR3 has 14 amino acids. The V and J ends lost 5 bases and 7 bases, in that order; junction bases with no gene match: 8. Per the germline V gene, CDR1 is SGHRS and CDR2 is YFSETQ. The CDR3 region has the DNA TGCGCCAGCAGACCGGGACAGAGCCGTGAAAAACTGTTTTTT. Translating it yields CASRPGQSREKLFF.

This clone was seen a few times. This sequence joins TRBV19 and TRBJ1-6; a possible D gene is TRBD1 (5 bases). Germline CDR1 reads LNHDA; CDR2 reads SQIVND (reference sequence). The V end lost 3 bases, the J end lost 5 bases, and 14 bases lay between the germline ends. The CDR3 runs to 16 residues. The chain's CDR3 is CASSIKLTENNSPLHF. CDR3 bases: TGTGCCAGTAGTATTAAATTGACAGAAAATAATTCACCCCTCCACTTT. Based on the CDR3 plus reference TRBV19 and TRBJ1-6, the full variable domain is DGGITQSPKYLFRKEGQNVTLSCEQNLNHDAMYWYRQDPGQGLRLIYYSQIVNDFQKGDIAEGYSVSREKKESFPLTVTSAQKNPTAFYLCASSIKLTENNSPLHFGNGTRLTVT.

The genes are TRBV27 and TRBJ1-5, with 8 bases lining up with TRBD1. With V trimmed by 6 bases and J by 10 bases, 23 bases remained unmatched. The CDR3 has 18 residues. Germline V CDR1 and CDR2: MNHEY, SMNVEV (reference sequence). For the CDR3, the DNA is TGTGCCAGCAGCTTACGCCCGCCGACAGGGGCCGGTAATCCCCCCCAGCATTTT. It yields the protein CASSLRPPTGAGNPPQHF.

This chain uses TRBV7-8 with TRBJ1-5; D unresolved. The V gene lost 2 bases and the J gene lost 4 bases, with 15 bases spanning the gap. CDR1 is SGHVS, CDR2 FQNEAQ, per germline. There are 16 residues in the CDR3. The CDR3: CASSLNPGLVNQPQHF. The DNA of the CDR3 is TGTGCCAGCAGCTTAAATCCAGGCCTGGTAAATCAGCCCCAGCATTTT. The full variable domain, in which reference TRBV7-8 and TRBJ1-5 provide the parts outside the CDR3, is GAGVSQSPRYKVAKRGQDVALRCDPISGHVSLFWYQQALGQGPEFLTYFQNEAQLDKSGLPSDRFFAERPEGSVSTLKIQRTQQEDSAVYLCASSLNPGLVNQPQHFGDGTRLSIL.

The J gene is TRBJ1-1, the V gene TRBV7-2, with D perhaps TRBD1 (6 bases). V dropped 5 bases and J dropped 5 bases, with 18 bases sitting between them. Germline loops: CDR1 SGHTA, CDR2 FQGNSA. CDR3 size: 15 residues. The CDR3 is CASSGEGGTGTEAFF. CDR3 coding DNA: TGTGCCAGCAGCGGGGAAGGGGGGACTGGAACTGAAGCTTTCTTT. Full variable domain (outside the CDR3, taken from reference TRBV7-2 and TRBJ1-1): GAGVSQSPSNKVTEKGKDVELRCDPISGHTALYWYRQSLGQGLEFLIYFQGNSAPDKSGLPSDRFSAERTGGSVSTLTIQRTQQEDSAVYLCASSGEGGTGTEAFFGQGTRLTVV.

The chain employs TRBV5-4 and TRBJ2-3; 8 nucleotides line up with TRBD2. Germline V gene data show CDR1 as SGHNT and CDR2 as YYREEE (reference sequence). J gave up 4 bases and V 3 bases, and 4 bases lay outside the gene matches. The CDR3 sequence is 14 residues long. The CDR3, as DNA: TGTGCCAGCAGCTCCGCGGGGGGATCAGATACGCAGTATTTT. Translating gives CASSSAGGSDTQYF. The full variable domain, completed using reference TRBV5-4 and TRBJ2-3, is ETGVTQSPTHLIKTRGQQVTLRCSSQSGHNTVSWYQQALGQGPQFIFQYYREEENGRGNFPPRFSGLQFPNYSSELNVNALELDDSALYLCASSSAGGSDTQYFGPGTRLTVL.

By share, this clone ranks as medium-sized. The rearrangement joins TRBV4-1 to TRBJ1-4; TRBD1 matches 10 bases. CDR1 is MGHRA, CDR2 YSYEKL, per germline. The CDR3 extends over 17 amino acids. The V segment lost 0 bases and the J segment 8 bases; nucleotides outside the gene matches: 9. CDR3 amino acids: CASSQDGDGTGVEKLFF. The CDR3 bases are TGCGCCAGCAGCCAAGATGGTGACGGGACAGGGGTAGAAAAACTGTTTTTT.

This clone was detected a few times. The DNA of the CDR3 is TGTGCCAGCAGTGAGGGGACTGGGGCCAACGTCCTGACTTTC. This gives the protein CASSEGTGANVLTF. V is TRBV6-4 and J is TRBJ2-6; D unclear. Germline CDR1 MRHNA, CDR2 SNTAGT. V was clipped by 3 bases and J by 2 bases, with 5 bases between them. The CDR3 spans 14 residues.

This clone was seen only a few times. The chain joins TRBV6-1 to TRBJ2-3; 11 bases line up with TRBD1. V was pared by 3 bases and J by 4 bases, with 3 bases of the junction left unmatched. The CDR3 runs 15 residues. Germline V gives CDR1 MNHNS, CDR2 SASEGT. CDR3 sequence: CASSEGDRGADTQYF. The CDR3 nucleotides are TGTGCCAGCAGTGAGGGGGACAGGGGGGCAGATACGCAGTATTTT.

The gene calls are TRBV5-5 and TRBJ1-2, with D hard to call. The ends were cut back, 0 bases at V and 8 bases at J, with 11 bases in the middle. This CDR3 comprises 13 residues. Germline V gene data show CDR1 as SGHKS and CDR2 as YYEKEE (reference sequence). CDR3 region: CASSLEAIFGYTF. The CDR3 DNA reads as TGTGCCAGCAGCTTGGAGGCTATATTCGGCTACACCTTC.

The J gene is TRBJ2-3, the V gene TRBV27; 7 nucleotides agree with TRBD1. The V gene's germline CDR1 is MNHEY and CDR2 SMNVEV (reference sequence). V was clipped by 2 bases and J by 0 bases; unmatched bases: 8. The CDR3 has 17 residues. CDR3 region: CASSLRDSSVSTDTQYF. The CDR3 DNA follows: TGTGCCAGCAGTTTACGGGACAGTTCAGTTAGCACAGATACGCAGTATTTT.

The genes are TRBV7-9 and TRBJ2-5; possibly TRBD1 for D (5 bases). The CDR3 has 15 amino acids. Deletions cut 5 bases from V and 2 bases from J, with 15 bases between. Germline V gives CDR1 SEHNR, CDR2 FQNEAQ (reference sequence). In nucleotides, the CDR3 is TGTGCCAGCAGCACCAGGGTAGGGGTTCAAGAGACCCAGTACTTC. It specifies CASSTRVGVQETQYF.